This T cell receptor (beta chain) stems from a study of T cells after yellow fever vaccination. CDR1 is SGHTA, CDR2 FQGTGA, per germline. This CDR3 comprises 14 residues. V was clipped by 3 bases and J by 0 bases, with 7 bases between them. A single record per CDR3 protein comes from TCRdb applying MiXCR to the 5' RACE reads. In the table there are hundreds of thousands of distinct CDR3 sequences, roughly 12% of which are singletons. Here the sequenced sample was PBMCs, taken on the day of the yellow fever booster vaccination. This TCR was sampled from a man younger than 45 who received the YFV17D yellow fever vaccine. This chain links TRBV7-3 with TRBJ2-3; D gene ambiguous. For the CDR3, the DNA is TGTGCCAGCAGCTTTACTGCTAGCACAGATACGCAGTATTTT. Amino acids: CASSFTASTDTQYF.